This entry is about one TCR beta chain. With 60 Vbeta and 13 Jbeta primers, the PCR was carried out. Sequenced by immunoSEQ multiplex PCR; TCRdb stores in-frame clones only, minus some. The data contain approximately 110,000 clones, 79% of them seen just once; the ten biggest clones take up 2.5% to 3.5%. This sample is part of a study of cytomegalovirus exposure and HLA in healthy donors. In the study overall: Findings of an earlier analysis included around 100 million unique TCR beta sequences from 200 million or so T cells.

The CDR3 sequence is 15 residues long. V dropped 2 bases and J dropped 3 bases, with 14 bases sitting between them. From germline, CDR1 is SGHTA and CDR2 FQGTGA. This TCR was sampled from a woman between 18 and 29 years old in good health and CMV-seropositive. Specimen: PBMCs. The chain combines TRBV7-3 with TRBJ2-7; a possible D gene is TRBD2 (6 bases). In nucleotides, the CDR3 is TGTGCCAGCAGCTTAGGGCCTAGCGTGTACTACGAGCAGTACTTC. Protein sequence: CASSLGPSVYYEQYF.